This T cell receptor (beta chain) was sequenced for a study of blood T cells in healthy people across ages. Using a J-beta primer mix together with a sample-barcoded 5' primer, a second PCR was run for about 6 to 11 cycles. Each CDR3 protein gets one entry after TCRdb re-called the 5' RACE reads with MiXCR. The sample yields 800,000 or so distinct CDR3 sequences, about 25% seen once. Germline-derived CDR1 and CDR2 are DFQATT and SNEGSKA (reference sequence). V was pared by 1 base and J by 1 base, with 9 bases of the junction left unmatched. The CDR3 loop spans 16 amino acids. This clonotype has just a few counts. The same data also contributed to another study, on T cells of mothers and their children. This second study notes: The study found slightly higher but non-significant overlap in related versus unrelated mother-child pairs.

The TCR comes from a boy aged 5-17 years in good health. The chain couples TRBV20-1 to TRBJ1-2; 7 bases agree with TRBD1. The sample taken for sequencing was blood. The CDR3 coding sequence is TGCAGTGCTAGAGGGGGGGAGGGGGCCTTTAACTATGGCTACACCTTC. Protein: CSARGGEGAFNYGYTF.